The clone carrying this T cell receptor beta chain showed up just once. MiXCR, applied by TCRdb to the PCR reads, yields one record per CDR3 protein. In the table there are 15,000 to 25,000 distinct CDR3 sequences, around 43% of which are singletons. The sample belongs to a study of tumor-infiltrating lymphocytes in oesophageal squamous cell carcinoma. CDR1 is LNHDA, CDR2 SQIVND, per germline (reference sequence). CDR3 length: 21 residues. The clonotype originates from a male donor with esophageal squamous cell carcinoma. The sequenced sample consisted of normal esophageal tissue next to the tumor. This chain uses TRBV19 with TRBJ2-7; TRBD2 matches 14 bases. The assigned J gene may be wrong: the sequence end matches TRBJ2-1 better. The CDR3 is CASSIAQGLAGADLSYNEQFF. CDR3 nucleotides: TGTGCCAGTAGTATCGCACAGGGACTAGCGGGAGCTGATTTATCCTACAATGAGCAGTTCTTC.